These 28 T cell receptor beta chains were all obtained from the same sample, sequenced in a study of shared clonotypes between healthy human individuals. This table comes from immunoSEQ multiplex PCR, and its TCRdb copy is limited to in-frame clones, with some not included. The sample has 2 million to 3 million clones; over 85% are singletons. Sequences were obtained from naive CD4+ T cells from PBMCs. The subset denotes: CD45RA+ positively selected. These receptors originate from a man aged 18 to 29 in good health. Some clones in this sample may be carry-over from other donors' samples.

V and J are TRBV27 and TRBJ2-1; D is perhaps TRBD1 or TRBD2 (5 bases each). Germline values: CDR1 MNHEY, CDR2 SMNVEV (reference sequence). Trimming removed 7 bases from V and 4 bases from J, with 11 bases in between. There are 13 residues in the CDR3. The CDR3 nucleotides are TGTGCCAGCACTTCCGAGGGGTACAATGAGCAGTTCTTC. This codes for CASTSEGYNEQFF.

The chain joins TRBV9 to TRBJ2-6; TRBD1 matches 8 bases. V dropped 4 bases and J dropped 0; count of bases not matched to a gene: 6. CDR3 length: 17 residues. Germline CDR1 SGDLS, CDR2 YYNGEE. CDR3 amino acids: CASSTAGGISGANVLTF. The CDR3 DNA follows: TGTGCCAGCAGCACTGCAGGGGGCATCTCTGGGGCCAACGTCCTGACTTTC.

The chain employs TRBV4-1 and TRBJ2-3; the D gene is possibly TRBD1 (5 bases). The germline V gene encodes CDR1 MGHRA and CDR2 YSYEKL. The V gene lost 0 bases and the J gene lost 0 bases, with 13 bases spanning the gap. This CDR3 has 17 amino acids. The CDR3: CASSQDYRLTSTDTQYF. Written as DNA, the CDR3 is TGCGCCAGCAGCCAAGATTACAGGTTGACTAGCACAGATACGCAGTATTTT.

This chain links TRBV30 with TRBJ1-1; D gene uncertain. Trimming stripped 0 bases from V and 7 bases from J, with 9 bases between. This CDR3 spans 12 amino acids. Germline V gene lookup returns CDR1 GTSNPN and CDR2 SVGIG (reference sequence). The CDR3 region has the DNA TGTGCCTGGAGTGTACGTCGGGGTGAAGCTTTCTTT. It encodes CAWSVRRGEAFF.

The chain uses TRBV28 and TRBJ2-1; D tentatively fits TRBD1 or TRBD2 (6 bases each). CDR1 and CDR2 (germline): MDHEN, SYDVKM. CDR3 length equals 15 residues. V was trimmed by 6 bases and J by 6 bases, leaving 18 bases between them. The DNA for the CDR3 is TGTGCCAGCAGCCAAACTGGGGGGCAAAGCAATGAGCAGTTCTTC. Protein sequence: CASSQTGGQSNEQFF.

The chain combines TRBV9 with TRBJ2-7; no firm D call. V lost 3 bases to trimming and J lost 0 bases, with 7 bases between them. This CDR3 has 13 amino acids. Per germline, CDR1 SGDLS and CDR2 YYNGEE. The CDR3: CASSARSSYEQYF. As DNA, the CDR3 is TGTGCCAGCAGCGCCCGCAGCTCCTACGAGCAGTACTTC.

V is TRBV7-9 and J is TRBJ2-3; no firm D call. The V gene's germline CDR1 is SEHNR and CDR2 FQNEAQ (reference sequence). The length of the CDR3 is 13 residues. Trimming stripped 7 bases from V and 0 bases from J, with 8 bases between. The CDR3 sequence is CASNVKSTDTQYF. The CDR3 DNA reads TGTGCCAGCAACGTGAAGAGCACAGATACGCAGTATTTT.

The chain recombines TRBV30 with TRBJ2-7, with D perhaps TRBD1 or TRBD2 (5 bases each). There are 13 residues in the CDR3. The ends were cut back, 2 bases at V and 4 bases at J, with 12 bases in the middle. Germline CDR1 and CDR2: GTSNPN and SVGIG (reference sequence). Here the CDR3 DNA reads TGTGCCTGGAGTCGGGGCGGTGGATACGAGCAGTACTTC. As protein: CAWSRGGGYEQYF.

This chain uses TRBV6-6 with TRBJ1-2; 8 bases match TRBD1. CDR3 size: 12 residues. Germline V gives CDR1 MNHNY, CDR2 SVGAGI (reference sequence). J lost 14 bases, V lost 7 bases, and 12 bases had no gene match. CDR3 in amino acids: CASTSRTGMGTF. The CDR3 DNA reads TGTGCCAGCACGTCCAGGACAGGGATGGGAACCTTC.

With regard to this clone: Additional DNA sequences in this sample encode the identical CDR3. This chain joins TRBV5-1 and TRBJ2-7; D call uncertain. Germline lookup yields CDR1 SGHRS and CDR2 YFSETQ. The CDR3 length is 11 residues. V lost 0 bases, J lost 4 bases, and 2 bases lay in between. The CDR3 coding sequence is TGCGCCAGCAGCTTGGCTTACGAGCAGTACTTC. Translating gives CASSLAYEQYF.

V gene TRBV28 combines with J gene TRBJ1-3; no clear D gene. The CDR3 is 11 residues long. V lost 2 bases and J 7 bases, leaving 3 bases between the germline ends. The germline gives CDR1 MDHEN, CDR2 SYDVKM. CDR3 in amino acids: CASSLTNTIYF. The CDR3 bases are TGTGCCAGCAGTTTAACGAACACCATATATTTT.

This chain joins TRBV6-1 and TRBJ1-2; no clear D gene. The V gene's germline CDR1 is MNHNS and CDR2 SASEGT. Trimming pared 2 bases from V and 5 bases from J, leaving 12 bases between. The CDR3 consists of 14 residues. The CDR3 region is CASSEKRASYGYTF. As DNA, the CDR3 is TGTGCCAGCAGTGAAAAGAGGGCTTCTTATGGCTACACCTTC.

CDR3 DNA sequence: TGTGCCAGCAGTTTATGGGGGCTCCAAGAGACCCAGTACTTC. It specifies CASSLWGLQETQYF. This sequence joins TRBV28 and TRBJ2-5, with D possibly being TRBD1 (5 bases). The CDR3 loop spans 14 amino acids. Germline loops: CDR1 MDHEN, CDR2 SYDVKM. Trimming removed 0 bases at V and 1 base at J, with 6 bases between.

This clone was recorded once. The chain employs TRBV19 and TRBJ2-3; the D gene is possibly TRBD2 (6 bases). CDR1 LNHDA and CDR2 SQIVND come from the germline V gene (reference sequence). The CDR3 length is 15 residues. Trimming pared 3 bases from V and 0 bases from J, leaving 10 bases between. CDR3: CASSMGGGSTDTQYF. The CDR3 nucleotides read TGTGCCAGTAGTATGGGTGGGGGGAGCACAGATACGCAGTATTTT.

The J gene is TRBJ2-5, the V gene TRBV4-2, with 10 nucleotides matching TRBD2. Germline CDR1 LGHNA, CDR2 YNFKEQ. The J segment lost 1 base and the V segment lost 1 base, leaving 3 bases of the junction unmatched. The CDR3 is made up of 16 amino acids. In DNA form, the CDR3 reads TGTGCCAGCAGCCAAGGGACTAGCGGCCTCCAAGAGACCCAGTACTTC. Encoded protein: CASSQGTSGLQETQYF.

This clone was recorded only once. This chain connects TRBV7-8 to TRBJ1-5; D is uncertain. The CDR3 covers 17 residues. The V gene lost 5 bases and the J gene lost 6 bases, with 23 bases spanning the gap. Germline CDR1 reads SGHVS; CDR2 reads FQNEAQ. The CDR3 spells CASSQTSGPSWGQPQHF. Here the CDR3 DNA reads TGTGCCAGCAGCCAAACATCCGGGCCCTCTTGGGGTCAGCCCCAGCATTTT.

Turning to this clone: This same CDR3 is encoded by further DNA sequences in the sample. Here the CDR3 reads CASSSREGYGYTF. Here the CDR3 DNA reads TGTGCCAGCAGTTCCAGGGAGGGCTATGGCTACACCTTC. V usage is TRBV6-5 and J usage is TRBJ1-2; D is possibly TRBD1 (5 bases). This CDR3 contains 13 residues. Germline V lookup: CDR1 MNHEY, CDR2 SVGAGI. V gave up 4 bases and J gave up 4 bases, with 10 bases separating them.

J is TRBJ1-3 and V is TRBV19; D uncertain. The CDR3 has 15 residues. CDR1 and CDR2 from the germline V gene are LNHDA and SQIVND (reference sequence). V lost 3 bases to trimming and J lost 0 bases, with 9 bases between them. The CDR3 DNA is TGTGCCAGTAGTATTATCGGGTCCTCTGGAAACACCATATATTTT. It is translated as CASSIIGSSGNTIYF.

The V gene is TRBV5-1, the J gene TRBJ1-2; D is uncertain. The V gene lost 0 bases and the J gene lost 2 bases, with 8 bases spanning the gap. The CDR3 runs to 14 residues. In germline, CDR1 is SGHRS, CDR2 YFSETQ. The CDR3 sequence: CASSLDPQNYGYTF. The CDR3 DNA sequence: TGCGCCAGCAGCTTGGATCCACAGAACTATGGCTACACCTTC. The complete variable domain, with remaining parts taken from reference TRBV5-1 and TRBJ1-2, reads KAGVTQTPRYLIKTRGQQVTLSCSPISGHRSVSWYQQTPGQGLQFLFEYFSETQRNKGNFPGRFSGRQFSNSRSEMNVSTLELGDSALYLCASSLDPQNYGYTFGSGTRLTVV.

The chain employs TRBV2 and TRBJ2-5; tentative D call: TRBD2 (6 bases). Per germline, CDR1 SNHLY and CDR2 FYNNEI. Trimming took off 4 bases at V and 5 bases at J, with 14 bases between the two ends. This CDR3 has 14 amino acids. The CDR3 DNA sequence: TGTGCCAGCAGTGTTTCGCATGGGGGGGAGACCCAGTACTTC. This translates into CASSVSHGGETQYF.

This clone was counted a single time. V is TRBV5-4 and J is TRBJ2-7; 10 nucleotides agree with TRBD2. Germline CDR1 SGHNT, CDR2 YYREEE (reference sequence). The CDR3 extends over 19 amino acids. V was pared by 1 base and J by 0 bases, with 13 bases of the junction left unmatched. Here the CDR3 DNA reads TGTGCCAGCAGCTTGTGGGGGCTAGCGGGAGCCACGTACTCCTACGAGCAGTACTTC. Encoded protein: CASSLWGLAGATYSYEQYF.

CDR3 sequence reads: CASSPLGQEDTIYF. CDR3 DNA sequence: TGTGCCAGCAGTCCACTGGGCCAGGAGGACACCATATATTTT. The gene calls are TRBV27 and TRBJ1-3; D is undetermined. Germline V lookup: CDR1 MNHEY, CDR2 SMNVEV (reference sequence). Trimming took 5 bases from V and 8 from J, leaving 16 bases between them. This CDR3 region has 14 residues.

The CDR3 nucleotides are TGTGCCAGCAGTTTATGGTTACAACTGAACACCGGGGAGCTGTTTTTT. Amino acid sequence: CASSLWLQLNTGELFF. This chain uses TRBV28 with TRBJ2-2; D not resolved. The CDR3 is 16 residues long. The germline V gene has CDR1 MDHEN and CDR2 SYDVKM. V shed 0 bases and J shed 1 base, with 9 bases lying between them.

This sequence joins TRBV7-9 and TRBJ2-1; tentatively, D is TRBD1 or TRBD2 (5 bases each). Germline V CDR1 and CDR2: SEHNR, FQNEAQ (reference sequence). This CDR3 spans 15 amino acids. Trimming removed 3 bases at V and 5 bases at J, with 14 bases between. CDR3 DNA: TGTGCCAGCAGCTTTAGCAGAGGGGCTAACAATGAGCAGTTCTTC. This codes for CASSFSRGANNEQFF.

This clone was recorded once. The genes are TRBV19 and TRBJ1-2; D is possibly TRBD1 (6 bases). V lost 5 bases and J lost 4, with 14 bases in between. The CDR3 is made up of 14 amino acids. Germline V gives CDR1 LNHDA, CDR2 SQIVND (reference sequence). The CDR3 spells CASSLQGAIYGYTF. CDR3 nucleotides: TGTGCCAGTAGTCTACAGGGCGCCATCTATGGCTACACCTTC.

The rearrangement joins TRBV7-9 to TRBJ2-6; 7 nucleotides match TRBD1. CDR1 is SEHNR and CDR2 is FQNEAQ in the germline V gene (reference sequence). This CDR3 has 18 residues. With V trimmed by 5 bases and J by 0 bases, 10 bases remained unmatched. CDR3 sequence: CASSPRTGPSSGANVLTF. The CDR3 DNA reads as TGTGCCAGCAGCCCGAGGACAGGACCAAGCTCTGGGGCCAACGTCCTGACTTTC.

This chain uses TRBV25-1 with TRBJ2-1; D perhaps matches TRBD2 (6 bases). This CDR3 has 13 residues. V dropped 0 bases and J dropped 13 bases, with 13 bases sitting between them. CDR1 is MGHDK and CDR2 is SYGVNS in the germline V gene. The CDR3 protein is CASSEYSGTLQFF. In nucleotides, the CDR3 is TGTGCCAGCAGTGAATACTCCGGGACTTTACAGTTCTTC.

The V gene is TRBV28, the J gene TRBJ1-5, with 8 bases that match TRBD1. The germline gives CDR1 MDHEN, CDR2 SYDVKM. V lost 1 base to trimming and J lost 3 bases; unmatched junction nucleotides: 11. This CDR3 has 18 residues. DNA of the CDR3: TGTGCCAGCAGTTTATATTCAGGTGCGACAGGGGCCAATCAGCCCCAGCATTTT. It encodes CASSLYSGATGANQPQHF.